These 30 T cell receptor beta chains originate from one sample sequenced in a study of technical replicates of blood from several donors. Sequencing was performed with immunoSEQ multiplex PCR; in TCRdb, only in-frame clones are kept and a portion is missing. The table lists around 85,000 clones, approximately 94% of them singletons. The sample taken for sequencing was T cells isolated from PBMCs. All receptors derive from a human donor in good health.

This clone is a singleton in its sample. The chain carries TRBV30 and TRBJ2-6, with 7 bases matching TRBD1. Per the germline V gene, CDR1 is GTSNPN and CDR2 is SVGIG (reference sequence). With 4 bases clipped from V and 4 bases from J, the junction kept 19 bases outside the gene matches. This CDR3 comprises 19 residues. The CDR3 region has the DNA TGTGCCTGGAAGCCTCCGGGACAGAGTTTGCCTGGGGGGGCCAACGTCCTGACTTTC. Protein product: CAWKPPGQSLPGGANVLTF.

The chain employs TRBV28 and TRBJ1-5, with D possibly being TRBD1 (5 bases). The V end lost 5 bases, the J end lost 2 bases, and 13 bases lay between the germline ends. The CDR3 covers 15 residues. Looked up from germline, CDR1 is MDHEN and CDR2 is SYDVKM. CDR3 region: CASSPGFKGNQPQHF. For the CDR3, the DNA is TGTGCCAGCAGTCCAGGGTTCAAGGGCAATCAGCCCCAGCATTTT.

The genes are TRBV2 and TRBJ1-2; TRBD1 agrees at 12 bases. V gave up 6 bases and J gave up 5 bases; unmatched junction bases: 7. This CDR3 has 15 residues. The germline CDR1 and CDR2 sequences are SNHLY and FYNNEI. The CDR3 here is CASRGQGAGRYGYTF. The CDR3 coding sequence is TGTGCCAGCAGGGGACAGGGGGCAGGAAGGTATGGCTACACCTTC. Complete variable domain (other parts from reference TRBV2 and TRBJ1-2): EPEVTQTPSHQVTQMGQEVILRCVPISNHLYFYWYRQILGQKVEFLVSFYNNEISEKSEIFDDQFSVERPDGSNFTLKIRSTKLEDSAMYFCASRGQGAGRYGYTFGSGTRLTVV.

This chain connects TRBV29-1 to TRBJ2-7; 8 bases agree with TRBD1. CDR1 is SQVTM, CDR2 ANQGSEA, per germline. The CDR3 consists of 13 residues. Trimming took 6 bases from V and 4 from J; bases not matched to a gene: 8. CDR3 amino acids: CSVKDRVRYEQYF. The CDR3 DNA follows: TGCAGCGTAAAGGACAGGGTGCGTTACGAGCAGTACTTC.

Here the CDR3 reads CASSSRSGRSYNEQFF. The CDR3 DNA follows: TGTGCCAGCAGTTCTCGTAGCGGGAGGTCCTACAATGAGCAGTTCTTC. The chain recombines TRBV6-5 with TRBJ2-1, with 10 positions matching TRBD2. There are 16 residues in the CDR3. Germline lookup yields CDR1 MNHEY and CDR2 SVGAGI. V shed 4 bases, J shed 1 base, and the junction held 4 bases outside the gene matches.

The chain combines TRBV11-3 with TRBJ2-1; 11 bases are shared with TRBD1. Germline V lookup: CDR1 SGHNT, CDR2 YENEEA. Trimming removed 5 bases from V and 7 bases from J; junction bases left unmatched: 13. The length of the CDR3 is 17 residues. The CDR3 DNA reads TGTGCCAGCAGCCATACAAGAGGGACAGGGGGGGTAAATGAGCAGTTCTTC. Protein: CASSHTRGTGGVNEQFF. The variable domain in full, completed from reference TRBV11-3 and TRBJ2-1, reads EAGVVQSPRYKIIEKKQPVAFWCNPISGHNTLYWYLQNLGQGPELLIRYENEEAVDDSQLPKDRFSAERLKGVDSTLKIQPAELGDSAVYLCASSHTRGTGGVNEQFFGPGTRLTVL.

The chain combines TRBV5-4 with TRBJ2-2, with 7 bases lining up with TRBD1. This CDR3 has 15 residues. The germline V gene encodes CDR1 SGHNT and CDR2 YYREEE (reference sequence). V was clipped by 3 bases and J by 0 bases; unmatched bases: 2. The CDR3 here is CASSSDRANTGELFF. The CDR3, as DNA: TGTGCCAGCAGCTCAGACAGGGCGAACACCGGGGAGCTGTTTTTT.

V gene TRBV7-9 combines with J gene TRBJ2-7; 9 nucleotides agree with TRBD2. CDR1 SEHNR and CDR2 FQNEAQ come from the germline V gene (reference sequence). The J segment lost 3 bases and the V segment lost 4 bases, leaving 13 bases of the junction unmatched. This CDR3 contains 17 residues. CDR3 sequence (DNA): TGTGCCAGCAGCTCGCCCAACAGTAGCGGGGGCTACTACGAGCAGTACTTC. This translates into CASSSPNSSGGYYEQYF.

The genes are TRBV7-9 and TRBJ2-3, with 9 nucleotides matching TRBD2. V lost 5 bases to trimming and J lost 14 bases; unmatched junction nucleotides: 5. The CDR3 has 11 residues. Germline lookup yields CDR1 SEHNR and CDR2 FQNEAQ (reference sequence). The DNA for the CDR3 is TGTGCCAGCAGCGGGACTAGCCATGGGTATTTT. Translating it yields CASSGTSHGYF.

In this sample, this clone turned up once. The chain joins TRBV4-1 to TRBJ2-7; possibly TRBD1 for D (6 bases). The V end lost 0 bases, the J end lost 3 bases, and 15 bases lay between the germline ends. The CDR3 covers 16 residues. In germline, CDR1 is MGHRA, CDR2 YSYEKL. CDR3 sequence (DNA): TGCGCCAGCAGCCAAGATTGGCCAGGGGAAGGCTACGAGCAGTACTTC. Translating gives CASSQDWPGEGYEQYF.

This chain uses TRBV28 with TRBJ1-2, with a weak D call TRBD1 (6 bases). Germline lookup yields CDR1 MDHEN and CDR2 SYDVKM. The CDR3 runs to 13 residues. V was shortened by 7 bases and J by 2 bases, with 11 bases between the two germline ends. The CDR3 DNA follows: TGTGCCAGCATAGGGGGTTGGAACTATGGCTACACCTTC. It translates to CASIGGWNYGYTF.

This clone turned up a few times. For the CDR3, the DNA is TGCAGCGTGGGCCAGGGACAGGGACTCAATCAGCCCCAGCATTTT. It specifies CSVGQGQGLNQPQHF. The chain links TRBV29-1 to TRBJ1-5; TRBD1 matches 9 bases. The trim removed 6 bases at V and 3 bases at J, leaving 9 bases unmatched. The CDR3 is made up of 15 amino acids. Germline CDR1 reads SQVTM; CDR2 reads ANQGSEA.

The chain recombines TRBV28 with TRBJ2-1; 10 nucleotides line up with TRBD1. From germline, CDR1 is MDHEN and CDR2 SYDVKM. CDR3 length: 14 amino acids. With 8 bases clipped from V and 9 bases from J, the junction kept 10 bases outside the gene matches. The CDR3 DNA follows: TGTGCCAGCGTCCCCGACAGGGGGCCGGGTGAGCAGTTCTTC. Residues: CASVPDRGPGEQFF.

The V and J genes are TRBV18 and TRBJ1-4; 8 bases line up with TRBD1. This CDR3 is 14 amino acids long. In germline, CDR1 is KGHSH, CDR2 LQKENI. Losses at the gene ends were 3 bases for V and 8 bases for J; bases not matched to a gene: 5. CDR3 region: CASSPDRVKEKLFF. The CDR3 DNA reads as TGTGCCAGCTCACCGGACAGGGTGAAGGAAAAACTGTTTTTT.

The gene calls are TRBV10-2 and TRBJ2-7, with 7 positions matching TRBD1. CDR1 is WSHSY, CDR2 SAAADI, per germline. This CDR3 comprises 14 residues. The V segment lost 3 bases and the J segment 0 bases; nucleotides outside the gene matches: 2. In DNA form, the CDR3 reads TGCGCCAGCAGTGATCGGGACAGCTCCTACGAGCAGTACTTC. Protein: CASSDRDSSYEQYF.

Written as DNA, the CDR3 is TGCGCCAGCAGCTTCCACAACCTGACGGGAAGCACAGATACGCAGTATTTT. Encoded protein: CASSFHNLTGSTDTQYF. V gene TRBV5-1 combines with J gene TRBJ2-3; tentatively, D is TRBD2 (5 bases). V was trimmed by 2 bases and J by 0 bases, leaving 16 bases between them. Germline values: CDR1 SGHRS, CDR2 YFSETQ. The CDR3 has 17 amino acids.

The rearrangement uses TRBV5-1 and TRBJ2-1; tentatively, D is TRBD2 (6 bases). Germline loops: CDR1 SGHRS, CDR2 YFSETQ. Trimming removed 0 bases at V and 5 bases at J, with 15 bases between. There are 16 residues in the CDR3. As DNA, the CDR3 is TGCGCCAGCAGCTTGGCCAGACTAGTTCCCCACAATGAGCAGTTCTTC. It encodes CASSLARLVPHNEQFF.

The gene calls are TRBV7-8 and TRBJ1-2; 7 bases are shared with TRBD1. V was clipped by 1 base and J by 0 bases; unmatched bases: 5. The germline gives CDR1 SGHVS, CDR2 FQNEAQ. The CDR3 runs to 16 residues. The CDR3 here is CASSLGGTASNYGYTF. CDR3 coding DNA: TGTGCCAGCAGCTTAGGCGGGACAGCTTCTAACTATGGCTACACCTTC.

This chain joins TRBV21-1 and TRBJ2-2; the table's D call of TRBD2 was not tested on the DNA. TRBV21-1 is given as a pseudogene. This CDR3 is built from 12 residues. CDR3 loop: CASSKGGGELFF. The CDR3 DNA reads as TGTGCCAGCAGCAAAGGAGGCGGGGAGCTGTTTTTT.

The CDR3 DNA reads as TGCGCCAGCAGCCAAGCCGGGACAGGGATGCACACCATATATTTT. Its translation: CASSQAGTGMHTIYF. V usage is TRBV4-1 and J usage is TRBJ1-3; TRBD1 agrees at 9 bases. CDR1 is MGHRA, CDR2 YSYEKL, per germline. The CDR3 length is 15 residues. Trimming cost V 1 base and J 8 bases; bases outside gene matches: 6.

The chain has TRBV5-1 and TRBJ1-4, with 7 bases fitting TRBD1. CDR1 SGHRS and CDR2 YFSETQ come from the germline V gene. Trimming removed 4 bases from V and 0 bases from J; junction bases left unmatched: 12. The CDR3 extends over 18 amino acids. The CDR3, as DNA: TGCGCCAGCAGCCCAGGACAGGCGCTACCCACAACTAATGAAAAACTGTTTTTT. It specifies CASSPGQALPTTNEKLFF.

Written as DNA, the CDR3 is TGCAGCGTTGTGCGAGCAGGGTTGGCTTTCTTT. It specifies CSVVRAGLAFF. The chain carries TRBV29-1 and TRBJ1-1, with D possibly being TRBD1 (5 bases). The germline V gene has CDR1 SQVTM and CDR2 ANQGSEA. The CDR3 totals 11 residues. With 4 bases removed from V and 11 bases from J, the gap between germline ends came to 14 bases.

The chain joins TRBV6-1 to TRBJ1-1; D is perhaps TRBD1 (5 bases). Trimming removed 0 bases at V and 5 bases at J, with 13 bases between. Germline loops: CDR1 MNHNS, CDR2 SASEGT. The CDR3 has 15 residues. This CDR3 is CASSEAGARETEAFF. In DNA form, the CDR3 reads TGTGCCAGCAGTGAAGCAGGGGCCAGAGAGACTGAAGCTTTCTTT.

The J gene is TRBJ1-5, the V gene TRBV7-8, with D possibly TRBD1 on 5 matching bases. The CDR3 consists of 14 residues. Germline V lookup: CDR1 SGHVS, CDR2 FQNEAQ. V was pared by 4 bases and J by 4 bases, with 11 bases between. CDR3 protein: CASSSTRQNQPQHF. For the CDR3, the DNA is TGTGCCAGCAGCTCAACCCGACAGAATCAGCCCCAGCATTTT.

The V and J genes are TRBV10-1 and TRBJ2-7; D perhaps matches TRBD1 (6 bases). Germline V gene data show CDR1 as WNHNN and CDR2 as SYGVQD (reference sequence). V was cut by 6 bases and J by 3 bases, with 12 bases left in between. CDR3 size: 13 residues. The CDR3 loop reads CASSLQGFYEQYF. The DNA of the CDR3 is TGCGCCAGCAGCCTACAGGGCTTCTACGAGCAGTACTTC.

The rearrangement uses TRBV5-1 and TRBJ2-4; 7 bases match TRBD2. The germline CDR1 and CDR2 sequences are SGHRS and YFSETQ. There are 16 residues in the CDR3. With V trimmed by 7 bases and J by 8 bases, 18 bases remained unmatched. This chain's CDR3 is CASPAGVRRESHIQYF. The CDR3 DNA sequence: TGCGCCAGCCCCGCGGGGGTTAGGAGGGAGTCGCACATTCAGTACTTC.

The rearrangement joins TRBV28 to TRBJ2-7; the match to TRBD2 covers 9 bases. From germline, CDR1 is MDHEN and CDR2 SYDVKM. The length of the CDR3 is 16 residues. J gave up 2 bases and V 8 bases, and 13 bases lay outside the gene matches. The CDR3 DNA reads TGTGCCAGCGTTTCTAGTGCTAGCGGGAAGACCTACGAGCAGTACTTC. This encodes CASVSSASGKTYEQYF.

CDR3 residues: CASSPSGSGNTIYF. For the CDR3, the DNA is TGTGCCAGCAGCCCTTCGGGATCTGGAAACACCATATATTTT. The chain carries TRBV7-2 and TRBJ1-3, with D hard to call. The CDR3 totals 14 residues. V was cut by 5 bases and J by 1 base, with 9 bases left in between. Germline V CDR1 and CDR2: SGHTA, FQGNSA.

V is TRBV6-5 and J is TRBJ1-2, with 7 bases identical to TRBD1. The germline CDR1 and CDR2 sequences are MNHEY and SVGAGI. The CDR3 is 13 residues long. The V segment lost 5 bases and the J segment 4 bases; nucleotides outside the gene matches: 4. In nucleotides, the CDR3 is TGTGCCAGCAGTAGCGACAGGGTCTATGGCTACACCTTC. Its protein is CASSSDRVYGYTF.

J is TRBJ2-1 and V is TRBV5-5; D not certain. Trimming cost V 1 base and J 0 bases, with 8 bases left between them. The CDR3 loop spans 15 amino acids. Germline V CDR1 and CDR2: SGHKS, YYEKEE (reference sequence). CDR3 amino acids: CASSLLSASYNEQFF. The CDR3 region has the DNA TGTGCCAGCAGCTTGCTTAGTGCCTCCTACAATGAGCAGTTCTTC.